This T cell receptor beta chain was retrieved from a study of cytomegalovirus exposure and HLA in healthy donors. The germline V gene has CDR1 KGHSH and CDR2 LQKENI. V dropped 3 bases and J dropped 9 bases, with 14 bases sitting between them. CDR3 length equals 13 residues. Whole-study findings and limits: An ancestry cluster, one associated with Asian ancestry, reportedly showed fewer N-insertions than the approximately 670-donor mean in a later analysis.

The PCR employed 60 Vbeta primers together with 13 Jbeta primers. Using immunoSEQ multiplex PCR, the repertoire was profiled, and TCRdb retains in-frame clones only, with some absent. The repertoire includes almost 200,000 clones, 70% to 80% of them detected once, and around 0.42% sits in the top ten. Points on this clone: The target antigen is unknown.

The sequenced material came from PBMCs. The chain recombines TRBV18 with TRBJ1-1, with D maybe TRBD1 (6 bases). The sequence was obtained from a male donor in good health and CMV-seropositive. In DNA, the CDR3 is TGTGCCAGCTCACCGGACAGCAATACTAAAGCTTTCTTT. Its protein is CASSPDSNTKAFF. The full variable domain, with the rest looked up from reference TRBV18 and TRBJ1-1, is NAGVMQNPRHLVRRRGQEARLRCSPMKGHSHVYWYRQLPEEGLKFMVYLQKENIIDESGMPKERFSAEFPKEGPSILRIQQVVRGDSAAYFCASSPDSNTKAFFGQGTRLTVV.